The source of this T cell receptor beta chain is a study of blood T cell repertoires in COVID-19. Study summary: Donors in the United States, Italy and Spain gave samples during acute or convalescent COVID-19. T cells, B-cell-depleted T cells, or PBMCs provided the cDNA or gDNA that served as material.

In the original workflow: How many nucleated cells were present was estimated from reference gene primer amplification. This table comes from immunoSEQ multiplex PCR, and its TCRdb copy is limited to in-frame clones, with some not included. V and J calls and clone size are given by that table; D and trimming were obtained from the DNA. The data contain around 190,000 clones, approximately 87% of them singletons. Sequenced: peripheral blood. This receptor was taken from a man between 65 and 85 years old with active or convalescent COVID-19.

The CDR3 nucleotides are TGTGCCACCAGTGACAGAGACAGGCCTAGCACAGATACGCAGTATTTT. It yields the protein CATSDRDRPSTDTQYF. V is TRBV24-1 and J is TRBJ2-3, with a tentative D call TRBD1 (6 bases). V gave up 4 bases and J gave up 0 bases, with 13 bases separating them. The CDR3 has 16 residues. The germline gives CDR1 KGHDR, CDR2 SFDVKD.